This TCR beta chain was captured by sequencing in a study of blood T cell repertoires in COVID-19. Study information: PBMCs, B-cell-depleted T cells, or T cells were the source of the cDNA or gDNA that made up the material.

While infection was still active, Seattle patients were enrolled and then followed longitudinally. Assay: immunoSEQ multiplex PCR; the TCRdb copy retains only in-frame clones and omits some. The table lists about 350,000 clones, 75% to 90% of them singletons. The receptor's source is a woman in her sixties with COVID-19, enrolled during active disease. Sequenced material: peripheral blood.

The CDR3 DNA reads TGTGCCTGGAGTGGGGTAGCGGGGTTTAGAGATACGCAGTATTTT. The encoded protein is CAWSGVAGFRDTQYF. The rearrangement links TRBV30 to TRBJ2-3, with 8 positions matching TRBD2. Germline CDR1 is GTSNPN and CDR2 is SVGIG (reference sequence). V lost 1 base and J lost 5; bases outside the gene matches: 8. CDR3 length: 15 amino acids. Supplemented by reference TRBV30 and TRBJ2-3, the full variable domain reads SQTIHQWPATLVQPVGSPLSLECTVEGTSNPNLYWYRQAAGRGLQLLFYSVGIGQISSEVPQNLSASRPQDRQFILSSKKLLLSDSGFYLCAWSGVAGFRDTQYFGPGTRLTVL.